This TCR beta chain was retrieved from a study of blood T cell repertoires in COVID-19. Measured with immunoSEQ multiplex PCR; TCRdb has only the in-frame clones, and not every one. Of around 200,000 clones listed, approximately 90% are singletons. Study members were between about 18 and 95 years old and lived in approximately 25 US regions. Recovered Cohort 3 donors showed two negative PCRs, clearance, or symptom resolution. Germline CDR1 reads LNHDA; CDR2 reads SQIVND (reference sequence). V lost 4 bases and J lost 5, with 23 bases in between. The length of the CDR3 is 17 residues. This TCR derives from a woman aged 30 to 39 who had recovered from COVID-19. The V gene is TRBV19, the J gene TRBJ1-2; TRBD1 might be the D (6 bases). The specimen sequenced was PBMCs or T cells enriched from blood (not recorded which). The CDR3 sequence is CASSKGVGAPAGYGYTF. The CDR3 DNA reads as TGTGCCAGTAGTAAGGGGGTAGGGGCCCCCGCCGGGTATGGCTACACCTTC.